This T cell receptor beta chain was identified in a study of cytotoxic CD8 clonotypes in ibrutinib-treated CLL. Study overall: Researchers reported 11 relapsed/refractory and 15 treatment-naive patients, around 17 of them IGHV unmutated. With a range of 6 to 36, the median treatment time before response samples were taken was over 9 months.

V lost 4 bases and J lost 3, with 12 bases in between. The CDR3 runs to 14 residues. The V gene's germline CDR1 is MNHNS and CDR2 SASEGT. The study, taken as a whole, reports: Public clonotypes were seen rarely and were contracted or stable on treatment. Clonality climbed at ibrutinib response, then dropped toward baseline at progression.

The repertoire was sequenced with immunoSEQ multiplex PCR; TCRdb's copy has only in-frame clones and lacks some. The table lists under 150,000 clones, 80% to 85% of them singletons. In regard to this clone: Its antigen remains unknown.

The sample was PBMCs, taken after 24 months of ibrutinib treatment. The V and J genes are TRBV6-1 and TRBJ1-2; TRBD1 might be the D (5 bases). The receptor was derived from a human donor with chronic lymphocytic leukemia. The CDR3 loop reads CASSVMDTDYGYTF. The CDR3 bases are TGTGCCAGCAGTGTGATGGACACCGACTATGGCTACACCTTC.